This T cell receptor (beta chain) appears in the sequencing data of a study of T cells in women clearing cervical HPV infection. Looked up from germline, CDR1 is SNHLY and CDR2 is FYNNEI. There are 16 residues in the CDR3. The V end was cut by 3 bases, the J end by 0 bases, with 14 bases between. In regard to this clone: Its specificity is not known. The sequence runs out 3 residues before the end of the CDR3; the remainder is reconstructed from the germline J gene.

TCRdb keeps only in-frame clones here, not all; method: immunoSEQ multiplex PCR. Found here are approximately 33,000 clones; the top ten clones hold 7.5% to 9.5%. Study results and limitations: TRBV6-7 abundance was lower in cases than controls (around 0.1% versus 0.15%). CIN3+ cases had significantly higher TCR richness than controls; evenness did not differ.

The chain has TRBV2 and TRBJ1-1, with TRBD1 as a possible D gene (6 bases). The material sequenced was blood buffy coat. The sequence was collected from a woman aged 18 to 75 with a cervical HPV16 infection that either progressed to CIN3+ or cleared (not recorded which). The CDR3 sequence: CASSETGQDLNTEAFF. CDR3 DNA, as far as it was read: TGTGCCAGCAGTGAGACGGGACAAGACTTGAACACTGAA.